This TCR beta chain was obtained from a study of T cells after yellow fever vaccination. This clonotype occurred many times. Each CDR3 protein is one row after TCRdb ran MiXCR on the 5' RACE reads. The sample contains under 150,000 distinct CDR3 sequences, about 7.7% of which appear only once. V was clipped by 7 bases and J by 4 bases; unmatched bases: 9. This CDR3 contains 15 residues. The germline V gene has CDR1 MNHEY and CDR2 SVGAGI. The J gene is TRBJ2-1, the V gene TRBV6-5; 8 bases align to TRBD1. This receptor was identified in a young man who received the YFV17D yellow fever vaccine. Sequenced here: CD4+ T cells sorted from PBMCs, sampled 5 days after the yellow fever booster vaccination. CDR3 sequence reads: CASTVSGGIYNEQFF. CDR3 DNA sequence: TGTGCCAGCACCGTCTCAGGGGGCATTTACAATGAGCAGTTCTTC.